This TCR beta chain was observed in a study of T-cell reconstitution after alpha-beta-depleted transplantation in children. The V and J ends lost 4 bases and 1 base respectively, with 8 bases between them. CDR1 SNHLY and CDR2 FYNNEI come from the germline V gene. This CDR3 comprises 13 residues. Unique molecular identifiers were incorporated when the TCRbeta library was constructed. Via MiXCR, TCRdb re-called the PCR reads, giving one row per CDR3 protein. The sample lists about 400,000 distinct CDR3 sequences; 15% to 20% were seen once. This clonotype has a handful of counts. Sequenced here: PBMCs, mostly from graft donor cells, sampled 360 days after TCRalphabeta/CD19-depleted stem cell transplant. The receptor was derived from a boy under three years old who had a stem cell transplant for Wiskott-Aldrich syndrome, so the T cells may come from the graft donor. This sequence joins TRBV2 and TRBJ2-7, with no clear D. CDR3 residues: CASSAEFSYEQYF. The CDR3 DNA sequence: TGTGCCAGCAGTGCTGAGTTTTCCTACGAGCAGTACTTC.